This entry is about one TCR beta chain. No antigen is known for it. The data were taken from a study of cytomegalovirus exposure and HLA in healthy donors. The length of the CDR3 is 15 residues. Unmatched junction bases numbered 9, after V lost 5 bases and J lost 7 bases. CDR1 is LNHDA and CDR2 is SQIVND in the germline V gene (reference sequence). General study findings and limits: The authors enumerated over 150 TCR beta chains as linked to cytomegalovirus. In a later analysis, HLA-C alleles had the fewest associated TCRs, DRB1 alleles the most. For presence/absence analyses, sequencing depth was assumed to be roughly uniform across donors.

PCR used 60 Vbeta primers and 13 Jbeta primers. The method was immunoSEQ multiplex PCR; TCRdb's version includes in-frame clones alone and lacks a portion of them. The table counts tens of thousands of clones; 3.4% lies in the top ten. Donors in the study were healthy people who gave bone marrow. This receptor was taken from a middle-aged woman in good health and CMV-seropositive. The chain carries TRBV19 and TRBJ1-5; 9 nucleotides align to TRBD1. Sequenced input: PBMCs. CDR3 amino acids: CASSDHRTGGQPQHF. The CDR3 bases are TGTGCCAGTAGTGATCACCGTACAGGGGGCCAGCCCCAGCATTTT.